This T cell receptor (beta chain) was identified during a study of blood T cell repertoires in COVID-19. Looking at the study overall: Samples representing acute and convalescent COVID-19 were sourced from the United States, Italy and Spain. T cells, B-cell-depleted T cells, or PBMCs supplied cDNA or gDNA.

Source study methods: Estimation of nucleated cell counts relied on the amplification of reference gene primers. The data were produced by immunoSEQ multiplex PCR, yet TCRdb's version contains in-frame clones alone and is incomplete. V and J calls and clone size are given by that table; D and trimming were obtained from the DNA. The table lists roughly 65,000 clones, roughly nine tenths of them singletons, with over 1% in the top ten. The CDR3 is 16 amino acids. Germline CDR1 LNHDA, CDR2 SQIVND (reference sequence). V gave up 3 bases and J gave up 6 bases, with 20 bases separating them. The chain couples TRBV19 to TRBJ1-2; D call uncertain. The sequence came from a man in his fifties or sixties with acute or convalescent COVID-19. Sequencing was done on a sample of peripheral blood. This chain's CDR3 is CASSISPTPARDGYTF. As DNA, the CDR3 is TGTGCCAGTAGTATTTCTCCAACCCCCGCCCGGGATGGCTACACCTTC.